The clone carrying this TCR beta chain was observed once. The source of the sample is a study of blood T cell repertoires in COVID-19. For the study at large: PBMCs, B-cell-depleted T cells, or T cells were the source of the cDNA or gDNA that made up the material.

The assay was immunoSEQ multiplex PCR, and TCRdb's table has in-frame clones only and misses some. This sample has around 150,000 clones, with over 70% found just once. Germline lookup yields CDR1 MNHNY and CDR2 SVGAGI (reference sequence). The V and J ends lost 2 bases and 5 bases respectively, with 7 bases between them. CDR3 length: 13 amino acids. Recruits, aged roughly 18 to 100 years, lived in some 25 US areas. The rearrangement joins TRBV6-6 to TRBJ1-5, with D unresolved. The clonotype comes from a man in his forties or fifties who had recovered from COVID-19. Input material: PBMCs or T cells enriched from blood (not recorded which). The CDR3 is CASSYRVDQPQHF. CDR3 coding DNA: TGTGCCAGCAGTTACCGAGTCGATCAGCCCCAGCATTTT.